The 11 T cell receptor beta chains below come from one sample, sequenced in a study of CD8+ T cells in alopecia areata. RNA was isolated and reverse transcribed to cDNA, the sequencing template. Here immunoSEQ multiplex PCR was the method, and the copy in TCRdb shows in-frame clones only, minus some. The table shows 110,000 to 150,000 clones, with roughly half occurring only once. The input for sequencing was CD4+ T cells sorted from blood, taken at week 0. These receptors were obtained from a human donor with alopecia areata.

The chain carries TRBV18 and TRBJ2-1; D is perhaps TRBD1 or TRBD2 (5 bases each). CDR3 length equals 13 residues. Germline V gene data show CDR1 as KGHSH and CDR2 as LQKENI. The V end was cut by 4 bases, the J end by 8 bases, with 12 bases between. The CDR3, as DNA: TGTGCCAGCTCACTGATACTGGGGGATGAGCAGTTCTTC. Translation gives CASSLILGDEQFF.

The gene calls are TRBV5-1 and TRBJ2-7; 8 bases line up with TRBD1. This CDR3 has 14 amino acids. With 4 bases clipped from V and 6 bases from J, the junction kept 9 bases outside the gene matches. Looked up from germline, CDR1 is SGHRS and CDR2 is YFSETQ. The CDR3 spells CASSTDRGGVEQYF. CDR3 bases: TGCGCCAGCAGCACCGACAGGGGTGGGGTCGAGCAGTACTTC.

The chain employs TRBV15 and TRBJ1-5; D is undetermined. V was pared by 3 bases and J by 3 bases, with 12 bases between. The CDR3 is 15 amino acids. Germline V CDR1 and CDR2: LNHNV, YYDKDF (reference sequence). For the CDR3, the DNA is TGTGCCACCAGCAGTTTCTCGGGAGACAATCAGCCCCAGCATTTT. As protein: CATSSFSGDNQPQHF.

This clone was detected once. The V call is TRBV29-1, the J call TRBJ2-5; D might be TRBD1 (6 bases). CDR1 is SQVTM and CDR2 is ANQGSEA in the germline V gene. Trimming took off 6 bases at V and 5 bases at J, with 13 bases between the two ends. CDR3 length: 12 amino acids. The CDR3 protein is CSVAGVAETQYF. Written as DNA, the CDR3 is TGCAGCGTGGCAGGGGTCGCGGAGACCCAGTACTTC.

The chain recombines TRBV29-1 with TRBJ1-2, with D possibly TRBD1 on 5 matching bases. Germline CDR1 is SQVTM and CDR2 is ANQGSEA. Trimming left V 8 bases short and J 6 bases short, with 16 bases between. This CDR3 has 12 amino acids. CDR3 in amino acids: CSSRGRVDGYTF. The CDR3 DNA sequence: TGCAGCTCGAGGGGAAGGGTAGATGGCTACACCTTC.

This clone was observed a handful of times. The gene calls are TRBV19 and TRBJ2-7, with 9 positions matching TRBD1. The CDR3 runs 15 residues. Per the germline V gene, CDR1 is LNHDA and CDR2 is SQIVND (reference sequence). The V gene end was trimmed by 6 bases and the J gene end by 4 bases; junction bases not matched to a gene: 10. The CDR3 sequence is CASSLRDRAGYEQYF. Written as DNA, the CDR3 is TGTGCCAGTAGCCTCCGGGACAGGGCAGGATACGAGCAGTACTTC.

The V gene is TRBV4-2, the J gene TRBJ2-5; unclear D gene. This CDR3 is 15 amino acids long. The V and J ends lost 0 bases and 3 bases respectively, with 11 bases between them. The germline V gene has CDR1 LGHNA and CDR2 YNFKEQ. The CDR3 protein is CASSQDLRLKETQYF. CDR3 sequence (DNA): TGTGCCAGCAGCCAAGACCTCCGGCTAAAAGAGACCCAGTACTTC.

The V and J genes are TRBV25-1 and TRBJ2-3; 13 bases fit TRBD2. This CDR3 contains 17 residues. Germline trimming cut 9 bases from V and 2 bases from J; bases unmatched to any gene: 11. The germline gives CDR1 MGHDK, CDR2 SYGVNS. The CDR3 protein is CARSSSGLAGHTDTQYF. CDR3 coding DNA: TGTGCCAGGTCCTCGTCGGGACTAGCGGGACACACAGATACGCAGTATTTT.

The V gene is TRBV29-1, the J gene TRBJ2-1; 8 bases are a match to TRBD2. CDR1 is SQVTM and CDR2 is ANQGSEA in the germline V gene. The V gene end was trimmed by 6 bases and the J gene end by 6 bases; junction bases not matched to a gene: 4. This CDR3 is built from 12 residues. CDR3 amino acids: CSVRTSSNEQFF. As DNA, the CDR3 is TGCAGCGTGAGGACTAGCAGCAATGAGCAGTTCTTC.

This chain uses TRBV25-1 with TRBJ2-1; TRBD2 is a possible D gene (6 bases). Trimming stripped 6 bases from V and 3 bases from J, with 15 bases between. Germline CDR1 reads MGHDK; CDR2 reads SYGVNS. CDR3 length: 15 amino acids. In DNA, the CDR3 is TGTGCCAGCAGCAACGGAGGGTTCGGCTACAATGAGCAGTTCTTC. It yields the protein CASSNGGFGYNEQFF.

This chain links TRBV5-1 with TRBJ2-1; D is undetermined. The CDR3 covers 12 residues. Germline V gene data show CDR1 as SGHRS and CDR2 as YFSETQ. V was trimmed by 4 bases and J by 11 bases, leaving 13 bases between them. CDR3 nucleotides: TGCGCCAGCAGCCTATACTTAGGGAAGCAGTTCTTC. Translated, it gives CASSLYLGKQFF. The complete variable domain, with remaining parts taken from reference TRBV5-1 and TRBJ2-1, reads KAGVTQTPRYLIKTRGQQVTLSCSPISGHRSVSWYQQTPGQGLQFLFEYFSETQRNKGNFPGRFSGRQFSNSRSEMNVSTLELGDSALYLCASSLYLGKQFFGPGTRLTVL.